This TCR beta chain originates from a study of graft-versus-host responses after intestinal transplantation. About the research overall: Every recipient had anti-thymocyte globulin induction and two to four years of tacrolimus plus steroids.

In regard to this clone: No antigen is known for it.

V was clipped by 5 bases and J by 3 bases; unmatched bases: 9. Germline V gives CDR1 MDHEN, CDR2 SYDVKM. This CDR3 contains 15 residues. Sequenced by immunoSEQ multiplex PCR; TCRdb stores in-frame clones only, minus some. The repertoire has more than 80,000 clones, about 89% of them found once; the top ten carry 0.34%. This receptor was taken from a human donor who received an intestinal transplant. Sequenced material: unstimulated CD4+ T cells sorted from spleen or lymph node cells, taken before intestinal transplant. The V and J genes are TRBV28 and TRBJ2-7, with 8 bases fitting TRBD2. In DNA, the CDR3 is TGTGCCAGCAGTCCAACTAGCGGATTAGACTACGAGCAGTACTTC. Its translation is CASSPTSGLDYEQYF.